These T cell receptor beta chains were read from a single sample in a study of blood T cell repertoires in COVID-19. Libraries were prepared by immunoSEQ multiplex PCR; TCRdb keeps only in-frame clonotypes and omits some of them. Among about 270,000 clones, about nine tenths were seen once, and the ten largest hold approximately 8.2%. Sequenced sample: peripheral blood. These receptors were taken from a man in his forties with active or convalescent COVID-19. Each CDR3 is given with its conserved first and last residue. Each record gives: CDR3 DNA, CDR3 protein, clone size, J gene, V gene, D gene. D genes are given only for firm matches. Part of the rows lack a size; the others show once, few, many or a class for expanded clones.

TGTGCCAGCAGCTTGCGGGGGGGGCCAGATACGCAGTATTTT,CASSLRGGPDTQYF,-,TRBJ2-3,TRBV11-2,TRBD2
TGTGCCAGCAGTCAAGGACTAGTAGCCCTGGGGTACGAGCAGTACTTC,CASSQGLVALGYEQYF,-,TRBJ2-7,TRBV6-1,TRBD2
TGTGCCAGCAACGAACAGGGGGCAGGCGAAAAACTGTTTTTT,CASNEQGAGEKLFF,-,TRBJ1-4,TRBV2,TRBD1
TGTGCCAGCAGCGTACCTCGGACAGCGAACACCGGGGAGCTGTTTTTT,CASSVPRTANTGELFF,-,TRBJ2-2,TRBV9,-
TGCGCCAGCAGCCCAGGGCCCAACACTGAAGCTTTCTTT,CASSPGPNTEAFF,few,TRBJ1-1,TRBV5-1,-
TGTGCCAGCAGGGGAGAAGGGCGTGGGGCAGATACGCAGTATTTT,CASRGEGRGADTQYF,-,TRBJ2-3,TRBV5-6,-
TGTGCCAGCAGCCAGGCTCAGGGGAACGGCTACACCTTC,CASSQAQGNGYTF,-,TRBJ1-2,TRBV3-1/TRBV3-2,-
TGTGCCAGCTCACCACCGACGGGACTCTCGAACTACGAGCAGTACTTC,CASSPPTGLSNYEQYF,-,TRBJ2-7,TRBV18,-
TGTGCCAGCAGTGAACTGGGGGGAGGCAATCAGCCCCAGCATTTT,CASSELGGGNQPQHF,-,TRBJ1-5,TRBV6-1,-
TGTGCCAGCAGCCCACAGGGGAATGAGCAGTTCTTC,CASSPQGNEQFF,-,TRBJ2-1,TRBV14,TRBD1
TGTGCCAGCAGCTTGGACAGGGTAGGGCAAGAGACCCAGTACTTC,CASSLDRVGQETQYF,-,TRBJ2-5,TRBV5-6,-
TGTGCCAGCAGCTTGGTCACAGACGAAAAACTGTTTTTT,CASSLVTDEKLFF,-,TRBJ1-4,TRBV5-5,-
TGTGCCAGTAGCCGAACAGCGGGAGTTAAGGACACCGGGGAGCTGTTTTTT,CASSRTAGVKDTGELFF,-,TRBJ2-2,TRBV19,TRBD2
TGTGCCAGCAGTTTAAGTTCCGGGACATTGGAGACCCAGTACTTC,CASSLSSGTLETQYF,-,TRBJ2-5,TRBV28,-
TGTGCCAGCAGCTCTACCCGTGGGCAGGGAGGCTATGGCTACACCTTC,CASSSTRGQGGYGYTF,-,TRBJ1-2,TRBV7-6,-
TGTGCCAGCAGCTCCGACAACTACAATGAGCAGTTCTTC,CASSSDNYNEQFF,once,TRBJ2-1,TRBV11-2,-